This T cell receptor beta chain was obtained from a study of technical replicates of blood from several donors. Repertoires were generated with immunoSEQ multiplex PCR, while TCRdb's copy carries only in-frame clones and drops some. The sample lists about 68,000 clones, under 98% occurring once. There are 19 residues in the CDR3. Trimming at V came to 4 bases and at J to 4 bases, leaving 20 bases not matched to a gene. This chain joins TRBV5-3 and TRBJ2-5; 9 nucleotides align to TRBD1. TRBV5-3 is identified as an open reading frame with a role that is uncertain. The origin of this receptor is a human donor in good health. The sequencing sample was made of T cells isolated from PBMCs. Written as DNA, the CDR3 is TGTGCCAGAAGCCCACCAGGGGGACAGGGACGAGTATGGCGAGAGACCCAGTACTTC. Its protein product is CARSPPGGQGRVWRETQYF.